The 28 T cell receptor beta chains below were found in one sample sequenced in a study of vaccination effects on CD4 cells after COVID-19. Viral peptide pools were used in the ViraFEST assay to expand antigen-specific CD4+ T cells, and sequencing came afterward. At the end of around 11 days of culture, CD4+ T cells were isolated. Infection dated between March and December 2020, before the Alpha, Beta and Delta variants reached the United States. The cohort was immunized with two doses of either the BNT162b2 or mRNA-1273 vaccine. Clones were read by immunoSEQ multiplex PCR, and TCRdb kept only the in-frame ones, dropping some. The sample has roughly 15,000 clones, over 65% seen once. Their recognized antigens are unknown. Sequencing used CD4+ T cells from PBMCs cultured with HCoV-NL63 spike peptides, obtained after COVID-19 vaccination. The receptors originated from a human donor who had a prior SARS-CoV-2 infection.

The rearrangement uses TRBV2 and TRBJ1-1; D not resolved. Germline lookup yields CDR1 SNHLY and CDR2 FYNNEI. Trimming removed 6 bases at V and 5 bases at J, with 13 bases between. The CDR3 covers 13 residues. CDR3: CASRARDRTEAFF. As DNA, the CDR3 is TGTGCCAGCAGGGCCCGGGATAGAACTGAAGCTTTCTTT.

The chain carries TRBV10-3 and TRBJ2-5; TRBD1 agrees at 12 bases. The junction had 6 bases not matched to a gene; V was cut back by 5 bases and J by 5 bases. Looked up from germline, CDR1 is ENHRY and CDR2 is SYGVKD. CDR3 length: 15 residues. The CDR3 loop is CAISMGQGALETQYF. CDR3 nucleotide sequence: TGTGCCATCAGTATGGGACAGGGGGCCCTTGAGACCCAGTACTTC.

This sequence joins TRBV3-1 (or the pseudogene TRBV3-2) and TRBJ1-1; D is ambiguous. Per the germline V gene, CDR1 is LGHDT and CDR2 is YNNKEL (reference sequence). Deletions cut 2 bases from V and 5 bases from J, with 9 bases between. The CDR3 is 13 residues long. CDR3: CASSQFRGTEAFF. CDR3 DNA sequence: TGTGCCAGCAGCCAATTCCGGGGAACTGAAGCTTTCTTT.

The CDR3 loop is CASSSRGTDTQYF. Here the CDR3 DNA reads TGTGCCAGCAGTTCCCGGGGCACAGATACGCAGTATTTT. This chain connects TRBV27 to TRBJ2-3; D call uncertain. The germline V gene encodes CDR1 MNHEY and CDR2 SMNVEV (reference sequence). The ends were cut back, 4 bases at V and 1 base at J, with 6 bases in the middle. The CDR3 is made up of 13 amino acids.

The chain uses TRBV7-9 and TRBJ2-3; the D is unclear. CDR1 and CDR2 (germline): SEHNR, FQNEAQ (reference sequence). V was pared by 6 bases and J by 8 bases, with 15 bases between. The CDR3 length is 13 residues. CDR3 loop: CASRPGLPATQYF. The DNA of the CDR3 is TGTGCCAGCAGACCGGGCCTCCCTGCTACGCAGTATTTT.

This clone was found once. This rearrangement joins TRBV5-1 to TRBJ2-2; TRBD1 aligns across 10 bases. The CDR3 is 16 amino acids. CDR1 and CDR2 (germline): SGHRS, YFSETQ. The V segment lost 1 base and the J segment 6 bases; nucleotides outside the gene matches: 6. CDR3 in DNA: TGCGCCAGCAGCTTGTTGGGGACAGGGGCCGCCGGGGAGCTGTTTTTT. This encodes CASSLLGTGAAGELFF.

This clone is a singleton in its sample. In DNA form, the CDR3 reads TGTGCCAGCAGCCAAGTCCCCGGGGAGACCTACGAGCAGTACTTC. Encoded protein: CASSQVPGETYEQYF. The V gene is TRBV3-1 (or the pseudogene TRBV3-2), the J gene TRBJ2-7; possibly TRBD2 for D (5 bases). CDR3 size: 15 residues. Germline V gives CDR1 LGHDT, CDR2 YNNKEL (reference sequence). Trimming removed 1 base from V and 2 bases from J, with 12 bases in between.

This clone occurred a few times. The gene calls are TRBV4-1 and TRBJ2-1, with 7 bases fitting TRBD1. This CDR3 region has 17 residues. CDR1 is MGHRA and CDR2 is YSYEKL in the germline V gene. V shed 4 bases and J 0 bases; nucleotides not matched to a gene: 9. Written as DNA, the CDR3 is TGCGCCAGCAGCCCCCCGAGAGGGACAGCCTCCTACAATGAGCAGTTCTTC. Translation gives CASSPPRGTASYNEQFF.

This sequence joins TRBV3-1 (or the pseudogene TRBV3-2) and TRBJ2-1; 12 bases are a match to TRBD2. CDR3 length equals 19 residues. V gave up 4 bases and J gave up 7 bases; unmatched junction bases: 17. Germline CDR1 reads LGHDT; CDR2 reads YNNKEL (reference sequence). CDR3 protein: CASSRPVRGLAGEGNEQFF. The CDR3 nucleotides read TGTGCCAGCAGCCGACCGGTGCGGGGACTAGCGGGTGAAGGTAATGAGCAGTTCTTC.

By share, this clone counts as medium-sized. This chain connects TRBV2 to TRBJ2-1; D is perhaps TRBD1 (6 bases). The CDR3 totals 16 residues. Trimming took off 5 bases at V and 0 bases at J, with 14 bases between the two ends. Germline V gene sequence: CDR1 SNHLY, CDR2 FYNNEI. This CDR3 is CASSTTRGGSYNEQFF. As DNA, the CDR3 is TGTGCCAGCAGTACGACTCGAGGGGGCTCCTACAATGAGCAGTTCTTC.

The chain carries TRBV7-3 and TRBJ1-1; D unresolved. Germline CDR1 SGHTA, CDR2 FQGTGA. V was pared by 2 bases and J by 5 bases, with 9 bases between. The CDR3 consists of 13 residues. Here the CDR3 reads CASSLAAFTEAFF. DNA for the CDR3: TGTGCCAGCAGCTTAGCAGCCTTTACTGAAGCTTTCTTT.

The chain is built from TRBV2 and TRBJ1-3; D gene uncertain. This CDR3 contains 13 residues. CDR1 is SNHLY and CDR2 is FYNNEI in the germline V gene. The ends were cut back, 10 bases at V and 0 bases at J, with 10 bases in the middle. The CDR3 is CATQRDSGNTIYF. CDR3 DNA: TGTGCCACCCAACGGGACTCTGGAAACACCATATATTTT.

This clone was observed once. The CDR3 coding sequence is TGTGCCAGCAGCTTAACGGCGGGCAATGAGCAGTTCTTC. Amino acids: CASSLTAGNEQFF. The gene calls are TRBV7-3 and TRBJ2-1, with a possible D match to TRBD2 (5 bases). V dropped 0 bases and J dropped 6 bases, with 6 bases sitting between them. Germline V gene data show CDR1 as SGHTA and CDR2 as FQGTGA. The CDR3 is made up of 13 amino acids.

This chain connects TRBV18 to TRBJ2-3; unclear D gene. The CDR3 is 16 residues long. Trimming left V 0 bases short and J 0 bases short, with 10 bases between. Germline-derived CDR1 and CDR2 are KGHSH and LQKENI. CDR3 residues: CASSPPSLSSTDTQYF. The CDR3 region has the DNA TGTGCCAGCTCACCACCGAGTTTGTCTAGCACAGATACGCAGTATTTT.

This sequence joins TRBV6-5 and TRBJ2-7; 10 bases align to TRBD1. V was pared by 2 bases and J by 4 bases, with 2 bases of the junction left unmatched. CDR1 and CDR2 (germline): MNHEY, SVGAGI. This CDR3 contains 14 residues. DNA of the CDR3: TGTGCCAGCAGTTACAGACAGGGGGCTTACGAGCAGTACTTC. This translates into CASSYRQGAYEQYF.

The CDR3 protein is CASSQVGVGANVLTF. The CDR3 nucleotides read TGCGCCAGCAGCCAAGTAGGGGTCGGGGCCAACGTCCTGACTTTC. The V and J genes are TRBV4-1 and TRBJ2-6, with D possibly matching TRBD1 (5 bases). The CDR3 runs 15 residues. Per the germline V gene, CDR1 is MGHRA and CDR2 is YSYEKL. V was shortened by 1 base and J by 4 bases, with 8 bases between the two germline ends.

This chain links TRBV4-3 with TRBJ2-1; 7 bases map to TRBD2. Germline trimming cut 2 bases from V and 5 bases from J; bases unmatched to any gene: 9. The CDR3 runs 16 residues. The germline V gene encodes CDR1 LGHNA and CDR2 YSLEER. CDR3 sequence reads: CASSQINSGRNNEQFF. The CDR3 region has the DNA TGCGCCAGCAGCCAAATTAATAGCGGGCGAAACAATGAGCAGTTCTTC.

This clone was recorded a few times. V and J are TRBV5-4 and TRBJ2-2; no definite D call. Germline CDR1 and CDR2: SGHNT and YYREEE (reference sequence). Trimming took off 0 bases at V and 4 bases at J, with 10 bases between the two ends. This CDR3 has 15 amino acids. The DNA for the CDR3 is TGTGCCAGCAGCTTGGTTGGACCCACCACCGGGGAGCTGTTTTTT. Its protein product is CASSLVGPTTGELFF.

V usage is TRBV30 and J usage is TRBJ1-6; 11 positions agree with TRBD1. This CDR3 comprises 18 residues. Trimming took 0 bases from V and 9 from J; bases not matched to a gene: 13. From germline, CDR1 is GTSNPN and CDR2 SVGIG (reference sequence). For the CDR3, the DNA is TGTGCCTGGAGTGTACAGAGGGGGGGACAGGGGGGACGTTCACCCCTCCACTTT. Translating gives CAWSVQRGGQGGRSPLHF.

This clone has more than one count but fewer than ten. The chain joins TRBV15 to TRBJ1-5; D not certain. Germline CDR1 LNHNV, CDR2 YYDKDF (reference sequence). Trimming cost V 0 bases and J 0 bases, with 15 bases left between them. This CDR3 contains 18 residues. CDR3 nucleotide sequence: TGTGCCACCAGCAGAGATCTTAGGTCTGGATATAGCAATCAGCCCCAGCATTTT. Translated, it gives CATSRDLRSGYSNQPQHF.

The V call is TRBV4-1, the J call TRBJ2-7, with D perhaps TRBD2 (5 bases). The germline V gene encodes CDR1 MGHRA and CDR2 YSYEKL. The CDR3 length is 15 residues. V was clipped by 4 bases and J by 3 bases, with 16 bases between them. CDR3 in amino acids: CASSRHGLANYEQYF. The CDR3 DNA follows: TGCGCCAGCAGCCGACACGGACTGGCAAACTACGAGCAGTACTTC.

The chain joins TRBV13 to TRBJ2-3; possible D gene TRBD2, 7 bases. This CDR3 comprises 13 residues. The V and J ends lost 8 bases and 2 bases respectively, with 11 bases between them. CDR1 is PRHDT, CDR2 FYEKMQ, per germline (reference sequence). The CDR3 loop is CASPRGPTDTQYF. CDR3 nucleotides: TGTGCCAGCCCGCGGGGGCCCACAGATACGCAGTATTTT.

V and J are TRBV4-3 and TRBJ2-1, with 12 positions matching TRBD2. Germline assignment: CDR1 LGHNA and CDR2 YSLEER. The CDR3 is made up of 18 amino acids. Trimming cost V 5 bases and J 3 bases; bases outside gene matches: 11. CDR3 nucleotide sequence: TGCGCCAGCAGCTCATTACGGACTAGCGGGAATCTCTACAATGAGCAGTTCTTC. Amino acid sequence: CASSSLRTSGNLYNEQFF.

The CDR3 nucleotides read TGCGCCAGCAGTGAACGCGGGGTATCCTACTCCTACGAGCAGTACTTC. It codes for CASSERGVSYSYEQYF. This rearrangement joins TRBV10-2 to TRBJ2-7; possibly TRBD2 for D (6 bases). This CDR3 has 16 residues. Germline V CDR1 and CDR2: WSHSY, SAAADI. V dropped 3 bases and J dropped 0 bases, with 15 bases sitting between them.

V gene TRBV7-9 combines with J gene TRBJ1-2; D is unresolved. The germline V gene has CDR1 SEHNR and CDR2 FQNEAQ (reference sequence). Between the trimmed V and J ends, which lost 5 bases and 8 bases, there was a span of 12 bases. There are 12 residues in the CDR3. This chain's CDR3 is CASSPKVVGYTF. CDR3 nucleotides: TGTGCCAGCAGCCCTAAAGTGGTCGGCTACACCTTC.

The rearrangement uses TRBV9 and TRBJ2-6; D remains ambiguous. V shed 3 bases and J shed 3 bases, with 10 bases lying between them. Germline-derived CDR1 and CDR2 are SGDLS and YYNGEE. CDR3 length: 15 amino acids. For the CDR3, the DNA is TGTGCCAGCAGCGCCTTTCAGATTGGGGCCAACGTCCTGACTTTC. Translated, it gives CASSAFQIGANVLTF. The variable domain in full, with the rest retrieved from reference TRBV9 and TRBJ2-6, is DSGVTQTPKHLITATGQRVTLRCSPRSGDLSVYWYQQSLDQGLQFLIQYYNGEERAKGNILERFSAQQFPDLHSELNLSSLELGDSALYFCASSAFQIGANVLTFGAGSRLTVL.

This clone was detected only a few times. The rearrangement links TRBV5-1 to TRBJ1-2; maybe TRBD1 (5 bases). The V end was cut by 4 bases, the J end by 4 bases, with 14 bases between. The germline V gene has CDR1 SGHRS and CDR2 YFSETQ. The CDR3 has 14 residues. The chain's CDR3 is CASSEGTAAYGYTF. Written as DNA, the CDR3 is TGCGCCAGCAGCGAAGGGACGGCCGCCTATGGCTACACCTTC. The full variable domain, its missing parts supplied by reference TRBV5-1 and TRBJ1-2, is KAGVTQTPRYLIKTRGQQVTLSCSPISGHRSVSWYQQTPGQGLQFLFEYFSETQRNKGNFPGRFSGRQFSNSRSEMNVSTLELGDSALYLCASSEGTAAYGYTFGSGTRLTVV.

V usage is TRBV27 and J usage is TRBJ1-2; D perhaps matches TRBD1 (6 bases). The CDR3 is 13 residues long. The ends were cut back, 0 bases at V and 7 bases at J, with 9 bases in the middle. The germline V gene has CDR1 MNHEY and CDR2 SMNVEV (reference sequence). The CDR3 here is CASSLSGAPGYTF. Here the CDR3 DNA reads TGTGCCAGCAGTTTATCGGGGGCGCCTGGCTACACCTTC.